Sequencing of this T cell receptor beta chain was carried out in a study of blood T cell repertoires in COVID-19. In the study overall: Sites in the United States, Italy and Spain provided acute and convalescent COVID-19 samples. T cells, B-cell-depleted T cells, or PBMCs provided the cDNA or gDNA that served as material.

Only in-frame clones appear in the TCRdb table, and some are missing; sequencing was by immunoSEQ multiplex PCR. The sample includes around 160,000 clones, 84% of them seen just once. The V and J ends lost 4 bases and 2 bases, in that order; junction bases with no gene match: 14. The germline gives CDR1 LNHDA, CDR2 SQIVND (reference sequence). The CDR3 length is 19 residues. Participants, roughly 18 to 100 years old, spanned approximately 25 US areas. Sequencing was done on a sample of PBMCs or T cells enriched from blood (not recorded which). This sequence originates from a woman in her forties or fifties who had been exposed to COVID-19. The V call is TRBV19, the J call TRBJ2-5, with 12 bases that match TRBD2. Written as DNA, the CDR3 is TGTGCCAGTAGTACAGGACTAGCGGGGATTCTACGAAATCAAGAGACCCAGTACTTC. It is translated as CASSTGLAGILRNQETQYF.